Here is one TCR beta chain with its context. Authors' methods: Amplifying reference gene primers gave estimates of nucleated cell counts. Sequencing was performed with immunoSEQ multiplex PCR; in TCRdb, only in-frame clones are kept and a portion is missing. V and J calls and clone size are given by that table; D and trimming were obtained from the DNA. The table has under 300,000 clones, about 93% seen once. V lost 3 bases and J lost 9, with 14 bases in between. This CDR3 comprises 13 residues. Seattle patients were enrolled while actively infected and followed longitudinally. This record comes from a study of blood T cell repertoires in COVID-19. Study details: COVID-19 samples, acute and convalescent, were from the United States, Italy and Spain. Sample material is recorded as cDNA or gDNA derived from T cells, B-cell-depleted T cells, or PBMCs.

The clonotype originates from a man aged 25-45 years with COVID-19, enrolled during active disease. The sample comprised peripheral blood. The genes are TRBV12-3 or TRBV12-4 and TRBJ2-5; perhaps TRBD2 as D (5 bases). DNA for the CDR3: TGTGCCAGCAGTTTCGACATTCGAGGGCCCCAGTACTTC. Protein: CASSFDIRGPQYF.